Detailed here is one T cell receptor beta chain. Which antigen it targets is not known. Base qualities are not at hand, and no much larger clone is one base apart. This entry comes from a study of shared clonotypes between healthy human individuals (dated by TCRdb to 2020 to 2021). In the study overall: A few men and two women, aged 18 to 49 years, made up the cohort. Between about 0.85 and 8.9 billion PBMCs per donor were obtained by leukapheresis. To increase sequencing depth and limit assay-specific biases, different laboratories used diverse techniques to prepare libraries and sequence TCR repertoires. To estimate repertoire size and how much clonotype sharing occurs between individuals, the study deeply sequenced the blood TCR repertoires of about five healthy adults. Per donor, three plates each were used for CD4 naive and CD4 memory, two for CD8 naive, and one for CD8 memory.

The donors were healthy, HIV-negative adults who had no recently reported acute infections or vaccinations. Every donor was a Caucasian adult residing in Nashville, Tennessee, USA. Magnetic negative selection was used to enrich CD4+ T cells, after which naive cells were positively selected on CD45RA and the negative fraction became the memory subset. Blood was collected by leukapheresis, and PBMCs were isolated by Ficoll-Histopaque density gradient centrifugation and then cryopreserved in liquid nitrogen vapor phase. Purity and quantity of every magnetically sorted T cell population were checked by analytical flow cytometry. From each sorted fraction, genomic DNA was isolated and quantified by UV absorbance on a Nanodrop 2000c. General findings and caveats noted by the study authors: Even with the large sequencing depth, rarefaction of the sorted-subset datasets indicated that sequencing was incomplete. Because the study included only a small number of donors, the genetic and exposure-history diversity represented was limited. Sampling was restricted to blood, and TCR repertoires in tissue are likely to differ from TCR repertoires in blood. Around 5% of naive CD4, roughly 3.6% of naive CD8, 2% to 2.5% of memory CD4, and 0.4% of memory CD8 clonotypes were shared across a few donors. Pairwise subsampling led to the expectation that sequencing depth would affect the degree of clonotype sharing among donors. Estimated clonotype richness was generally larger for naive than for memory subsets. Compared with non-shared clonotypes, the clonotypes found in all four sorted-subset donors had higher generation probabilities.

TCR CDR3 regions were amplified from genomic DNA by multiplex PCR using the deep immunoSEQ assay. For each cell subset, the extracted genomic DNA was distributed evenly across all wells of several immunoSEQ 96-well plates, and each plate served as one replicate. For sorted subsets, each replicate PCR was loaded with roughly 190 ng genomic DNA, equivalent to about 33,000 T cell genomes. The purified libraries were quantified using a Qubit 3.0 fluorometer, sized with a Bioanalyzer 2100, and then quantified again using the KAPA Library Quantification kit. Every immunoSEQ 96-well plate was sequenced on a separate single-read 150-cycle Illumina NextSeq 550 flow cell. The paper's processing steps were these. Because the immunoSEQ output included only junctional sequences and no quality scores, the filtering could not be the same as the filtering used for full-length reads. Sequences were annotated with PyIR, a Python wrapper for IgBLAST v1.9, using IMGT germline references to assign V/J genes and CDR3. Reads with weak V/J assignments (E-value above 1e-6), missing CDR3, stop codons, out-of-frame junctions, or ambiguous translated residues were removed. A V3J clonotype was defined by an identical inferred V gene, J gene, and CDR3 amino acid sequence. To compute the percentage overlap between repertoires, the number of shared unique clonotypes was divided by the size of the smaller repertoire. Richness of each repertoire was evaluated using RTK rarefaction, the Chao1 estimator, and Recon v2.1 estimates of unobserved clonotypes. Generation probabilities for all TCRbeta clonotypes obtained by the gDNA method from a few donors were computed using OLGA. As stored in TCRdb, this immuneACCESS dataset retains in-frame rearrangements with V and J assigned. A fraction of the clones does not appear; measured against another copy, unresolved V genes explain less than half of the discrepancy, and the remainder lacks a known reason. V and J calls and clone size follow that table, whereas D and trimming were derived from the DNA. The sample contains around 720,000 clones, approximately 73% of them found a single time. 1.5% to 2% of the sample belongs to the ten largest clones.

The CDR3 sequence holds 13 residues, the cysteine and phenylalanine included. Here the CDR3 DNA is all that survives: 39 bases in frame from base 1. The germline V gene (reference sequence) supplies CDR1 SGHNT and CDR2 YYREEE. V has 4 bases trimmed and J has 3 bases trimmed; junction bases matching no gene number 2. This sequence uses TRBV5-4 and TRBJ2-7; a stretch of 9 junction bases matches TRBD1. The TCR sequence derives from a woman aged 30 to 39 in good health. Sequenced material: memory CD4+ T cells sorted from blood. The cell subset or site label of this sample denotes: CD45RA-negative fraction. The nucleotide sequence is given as TGTGCCAGCAGCACAGGGGGCATCTACGAGCAGTACTTC. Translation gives CASSTGGIYEQYF.